This T cell receptor beta chain stems from a study of T cell responses to AZD1222 COVID-19 vaccine. Notes on the study in general: Sampling that yielded the repertoires occurred only after the peak T cell response. There were mostly white British donors and more females than males, and clonal diversity was possibly underestimated.

CDR1 and CDR2 (germline): SGHRS, YFSETQ. The CDR3 sequence is 13 residues long. V was cut by 0 bases and J by 5 bases, with 8 bases left in between. About this clone: Its antigen is unknown.

Repertoires were generated with immunoSEQ multiplex PCR, while TCRdb's copy carries only in-frame clones and drops some. Here the sample spans approximately 120,000 clones, more than 85% being singletons. The chain joins TRBV5-1 to TRBJ1-1; no clear D gene. Sequenced here: peripheral blood, sampled on day 0 of AZD1222 vaccination. This clonotype was obtained from an adult in good health. CDR3 in DNA: TGCGCCAGCAGCTTGGCGGGGAGGACTGAAGCTTTCTTT. This gives the protein CASSLAGRTEAFF.